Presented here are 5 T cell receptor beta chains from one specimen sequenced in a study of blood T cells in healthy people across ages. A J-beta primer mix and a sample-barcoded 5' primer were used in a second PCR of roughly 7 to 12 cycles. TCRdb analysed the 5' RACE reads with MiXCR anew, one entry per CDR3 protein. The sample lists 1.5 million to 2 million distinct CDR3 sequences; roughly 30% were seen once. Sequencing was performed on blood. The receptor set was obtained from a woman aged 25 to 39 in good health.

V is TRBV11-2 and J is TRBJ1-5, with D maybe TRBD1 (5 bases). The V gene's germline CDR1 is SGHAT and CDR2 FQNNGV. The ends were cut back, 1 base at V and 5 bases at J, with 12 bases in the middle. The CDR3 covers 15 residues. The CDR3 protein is CASSLVGGRHQPQHF. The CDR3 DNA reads TGTGCCAGCAGCTTAGTCGGGGGTAGGCATCAGCCCCAGCATTTT.

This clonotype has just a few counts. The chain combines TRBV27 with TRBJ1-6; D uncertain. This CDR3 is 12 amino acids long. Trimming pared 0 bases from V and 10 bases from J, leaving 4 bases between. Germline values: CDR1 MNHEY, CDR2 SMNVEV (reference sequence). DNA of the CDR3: TGTGCCAGCAGTTTATCCCAATCACCCCTCCACTTT. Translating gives CASSLSQSPLHF.

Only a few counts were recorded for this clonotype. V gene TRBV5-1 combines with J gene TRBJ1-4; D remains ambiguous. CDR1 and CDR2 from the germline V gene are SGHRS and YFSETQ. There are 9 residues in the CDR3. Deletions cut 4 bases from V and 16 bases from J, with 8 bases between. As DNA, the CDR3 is TGCGCCAGCAGCCGCGCGAGGTTTTTT. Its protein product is CASSRARFF.

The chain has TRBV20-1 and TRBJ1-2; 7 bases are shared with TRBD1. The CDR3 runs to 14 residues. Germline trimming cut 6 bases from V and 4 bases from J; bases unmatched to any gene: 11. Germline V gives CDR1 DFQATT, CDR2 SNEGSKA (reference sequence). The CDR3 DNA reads TGCAGTGCGCCCCACGGGACAGTGATCTATGGCTACACCTTC. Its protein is CSAPHGTVIYGYTF.

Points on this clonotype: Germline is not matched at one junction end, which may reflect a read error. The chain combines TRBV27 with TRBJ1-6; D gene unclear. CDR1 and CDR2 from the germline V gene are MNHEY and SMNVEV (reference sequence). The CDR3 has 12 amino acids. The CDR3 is CTSSRQNSPLHF. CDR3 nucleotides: TGTACCAGCAGTCGCCAAAATTCACCCCTCCACTTT.